This TCR beta chain was found in a study of T cell changes during pregnancy in multiple sclerosis. This CDR3 is built from 13 residues. The germline V gene encodes CDR1 MGHDK and CDR2 SYGVNS. Trimming cost V 8 bases and J 2 bases; bases outside gene matches: 4. TCRdb's table, derived via immunoSEQ multiplex PCR, lists solely in-frame clones and lacks some. Of roughly 87,000 clones in the sample, 90% to 95% were seen once. The TCR was taken from a female donor in good health, serving as a control in a pregnancy study. Some clones in this sample may be carry-over from other donors' samples. The sequences come from PBMCs, collected in the first trimester of pregnancy. This chain connects TRBV25-1 to TRBJ2-3; the match to TRBD2 covers 7 bases. CDR3 loop: CASLADPTDTQYF. CDR3 DNA: TGTGCCAGCCTAGCGGACCCCACAGATACGCAGTATTTT.